This T cell receptor beta chain was sequenced in a study of blood T cell repertoires in COVID-19. TCRdb keeps only in-frame clones here, not all; method: immunoSEQ multiplex PCR. Of 200,000 to 250,000 clones in the sample, about 84% were seen once. The junction had 12 bases not matched to a gene; V was cut back by 2 bases and J by 3 bases. This CDR3 has 19 amino acids. Germline CDR1 reads SGHRS; CDR2 reads YFSETQ. This clonotype was sampled from a human donor in a cohort sampled during active COVID-19. The sequenced sample consisted of peripheral blood. J is TRBJ2-7 and V is TRBV5-1; 15 nucleotides agree with TRBD2. The CDR3 loop reads CASSLLGTSGRLLHYEQYF. CDR3 bases: TGCGCCAGCAGCTTACTAGGGACTAGCGGGAGGCTCCTTCACTACGAGCAGTACTTC. Variable domain in full (rest from reference TRBV5-1 and TRBJ2-7): KAGVTQTPRYLIKTRGQQVTLSCSPISGHRSVSWYQQTPGQGLQFLFEYFSETQRNKGNFPGRFSGRQFSNSRSEMNVSTLELGDSALYLCASSLLGTSGRLLHYEQYFGPGTRLTVT.